Reported below is one T cell receptor beta chain. Its antigen is not yet known. Base qualities were left out, and no much larger clone turns up one base away. This specimen comes from a study of PD-L1 blockade in urothelial cancer (dated by TCRdb to 2017 to 2019). About the full investigation: Therapy was started at some point between 2014 and 2016 for all patients, and atezolizumab 1,200 mg was administered intravenously every 3 weeks. About nine tenths of the roughly 29 patients were males with bladder-origin urothelial cancer, and about 65% of the roughly 30 reported a prior smoking history. An ECOG performance status of 0 or 1 was recorded for the patients, and 0 to 3 prior chemotherapy regimens had been received by the patients. Blood samples were analyzed 3 weeks after the start of treatment (second dose) and 6 weeks after the start of treatment. Blood samples yielded a median of roughly 140,000 T cells and around 80,000 unique TCRs, with median clonality 0.080. The study, an exploratory multi-omic analysis, examined somatic, immune and clinical correlates of response to PD-L1 blockade with atezolizumab in urothelial cancer. Pretreatment tumor samples and matched peripheral blood, collected serially before and after atezolizumab treatment, underwent TCR sequencing. Durable clinical benefit was defined as a progression-free survival longer than 6 months, and TCR features were additionally tested against progression-free survival and overall survival. In the same patients who had TCR sequencing, pretreatment tumors also underwent whole exome sequencing and RNA sequencing. Durable clinical benefit was achieved by nine patients and was not achieved by 20 patients. Around 29 patients had pretreatment blood TCR-seq, about 25 had at least one posttreatment blood collection, and about 25 had tumor TCR-seq. Beyond this particular receptor, the publication reports: Because the sample size was small (n = 29) and many of the analyses were exploratory, the results are meant to be hypothesis-generating. Improved progression-free and overall survival was found to be associated with pretreatment peripheral blood TCR clonality below the median. At 3 weeks after the start of treatment, tumor-associated TCR clones in peripheral blood had expanded more in patients with durable benefit (n ≈ 20, p = 0.022).

The intended sense of this specimen's time point label: peripheral blood 6 weeks after treatment start. The cohort included some 30 patients with locally advanced or metastatic urothelial carcinoma who were treated at Memorial Sloan Kettering on a trial protocol. Peripheral blood mononuclear cells were collected from each patient pretreatment and during treatment, giving between 1 and 8 total time points per patient. The Qiagen DNeasy Blood extraction kit was used to purify genomic DNA from total PBMCs and from tumor samples. Collected pretreatment and during treatment, PBMCs were isolated and stored as previously described. The germline V gene sets CDR1 to SQVTM and CDR2 to ANQGSEA. Inclusive of the bounding cysteine and phenylalanine, the CDR3 is 13 residues long. Only the CDR3 DNA stays, 39 bases, in frame from base 1. V loses 5 bases at its end and J loses 9 bases; junction bases beyond the gene matches: 5.

Synthetic TCR analog templates were spiked into each PCR to estimate absolute template abundance from read counts. The immunoSEQ assay used bias-controlled V and J gene primers to amplify TCRbeta CDR3 regions from genomic DNA. Sequencing of rearranged TCRbeta segments was done at approximately 20X coverage. On the study's bioinformatics: Sequencing errors were corrected by clustering, and CDR3s were annotated against IMGT so that V, D and J genes could be assigned. Out-of-frame and stop-codon sequences were excluded, and only productive TCRbeta rearrangements were used in downstream analyses. To compute clonality, Shannon entropy was normalized by the log of the number of unique productive sequences and then subtracted from one. Fisher's exact test with Benjamini-Hochberg correction, at a threshold of adjusted p below 0.01, was used to find clones that differed between time points or between blood and tumor. Entries here come from immuneACCESS through TCRdb and include only in-frame sequences with V and J called. Some clones fail to appear in such tables; in the studies checked, an unresolved V gene covers under half of the shortfall, and the cause of the remainder is unknown. The V and J calls and the clone size are those of that table, but D and trimming were determined from the DNA. A total of about 48,000 clones appear in this sample, around 86% of them only once. About 10% of the sample rests with the top ten.

The chain is made from TRBV29-1 and TRBJ2-1, with 12 bases aligning to TRBD2. Source: PBMCs, taken around atezolizumab (anti-PD-L1) treatment. The source of this sequence is a man aged 55 to 70 with urothelial cancer. The CDR3 protein: CSVSSGGATEQFF. The sequence in DNA is TGCAGCGTTTCTAGCGGGGGGGCAACTGAGCAGTTCTTC.